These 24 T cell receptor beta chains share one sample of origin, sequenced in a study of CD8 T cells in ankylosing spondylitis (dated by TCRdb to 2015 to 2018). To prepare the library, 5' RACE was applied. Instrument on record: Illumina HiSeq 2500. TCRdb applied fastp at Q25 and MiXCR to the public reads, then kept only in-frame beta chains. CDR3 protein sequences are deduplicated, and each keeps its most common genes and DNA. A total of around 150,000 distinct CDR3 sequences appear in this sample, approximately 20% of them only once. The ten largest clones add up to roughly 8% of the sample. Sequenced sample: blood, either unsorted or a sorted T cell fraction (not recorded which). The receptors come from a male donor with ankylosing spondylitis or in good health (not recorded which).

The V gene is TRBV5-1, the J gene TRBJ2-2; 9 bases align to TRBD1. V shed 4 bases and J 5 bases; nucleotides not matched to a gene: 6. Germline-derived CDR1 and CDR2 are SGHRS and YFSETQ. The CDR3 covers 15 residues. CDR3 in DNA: TGCGCCAGCAGCCTGAGGACAGGGGAGACCGGGGAGCTGTTTTTT. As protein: CASSLRTGETGELFF.

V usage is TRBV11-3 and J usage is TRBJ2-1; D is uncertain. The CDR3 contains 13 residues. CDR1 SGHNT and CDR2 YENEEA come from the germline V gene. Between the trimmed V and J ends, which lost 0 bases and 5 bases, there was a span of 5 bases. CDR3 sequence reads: CASSLELDNEQFF. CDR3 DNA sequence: TGTGCCAGCAGCTTAGAGTTGGACAATGAGCAGTTCTTC.

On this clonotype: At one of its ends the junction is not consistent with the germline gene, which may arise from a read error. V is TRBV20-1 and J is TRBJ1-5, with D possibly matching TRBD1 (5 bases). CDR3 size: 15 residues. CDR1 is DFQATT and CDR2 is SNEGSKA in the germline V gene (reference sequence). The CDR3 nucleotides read TGCTGTGCTAGGGACCCGGGAGCCTACAGGCAGCCCCAGCATTTT. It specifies CCARDPGAYRQPQHF.

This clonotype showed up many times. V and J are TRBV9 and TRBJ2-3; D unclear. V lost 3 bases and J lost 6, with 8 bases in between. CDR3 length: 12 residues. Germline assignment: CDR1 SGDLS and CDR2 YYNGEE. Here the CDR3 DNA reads TGTGCCAGCAGCGAACACGGGGATACGCAGTATTTT. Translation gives CASSEHGDTQYF.

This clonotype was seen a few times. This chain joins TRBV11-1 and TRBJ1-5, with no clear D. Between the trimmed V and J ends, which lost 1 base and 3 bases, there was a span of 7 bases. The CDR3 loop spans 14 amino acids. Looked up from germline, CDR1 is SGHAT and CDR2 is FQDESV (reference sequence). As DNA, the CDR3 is TGTGCCAGCAGCTTAGGCTCTTCCAATCAGCCCCAGCATTTT. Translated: CASSLGSSNQPQHF.

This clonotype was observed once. CDR3 DNA: TGTGCCAGCAGCCTGAGGACTAGCGGGAGGGCCTTGAACACCGGGGAGCTGTTTTTT. It translates to CASSLRTSGRALNTGELFF. This chain links TRBV11-1 with TRBJ2-2, with 15 bases fitting TRBD2. CDR1 is SGHAT and CDR2 is FQDESV in the germline V gene (reference sequence). The CDR3 is 19 amino acids. J was trimmed by 1 base and V by 5 bases; bases with no gene match: 8.

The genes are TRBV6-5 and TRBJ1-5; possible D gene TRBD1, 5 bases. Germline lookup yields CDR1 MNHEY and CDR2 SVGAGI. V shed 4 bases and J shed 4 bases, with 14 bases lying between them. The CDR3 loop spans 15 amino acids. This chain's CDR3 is CASSSAMGENQPQHF. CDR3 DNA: TGTGCCAGCAGTTCCGCCATGGGGGAAAATCAGCCCCAGCATTTT.

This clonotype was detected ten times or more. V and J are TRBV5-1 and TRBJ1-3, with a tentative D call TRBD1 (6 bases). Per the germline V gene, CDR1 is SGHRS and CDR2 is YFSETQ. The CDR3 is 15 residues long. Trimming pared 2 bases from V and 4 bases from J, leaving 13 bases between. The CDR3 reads CASSLQGGEGNTIYF. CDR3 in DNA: TGCGCCAGCAGCTTACAGGGAGGCGAAGGAAACACCATATATTTT. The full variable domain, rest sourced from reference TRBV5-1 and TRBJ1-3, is KAGVTQTPRYLIKTRGQQVTLSCSPISGHRSVSWYQQTPGQGLQFLFEYFSETQRNKGNFPGRFSGRQFSNSRSEMNVSTLELGDSALYLCASSLQGGEGNTIYFGEGSWLTVV.

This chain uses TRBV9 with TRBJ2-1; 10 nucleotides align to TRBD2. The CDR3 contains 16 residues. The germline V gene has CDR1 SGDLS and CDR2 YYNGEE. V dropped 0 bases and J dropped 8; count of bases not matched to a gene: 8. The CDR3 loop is CASSVGASGRKDEQFF. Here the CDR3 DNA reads TGTGCCAGCAGCGTAGGGGCTAGCGGGAGAAAAGATGAGCAGTTCTTC.

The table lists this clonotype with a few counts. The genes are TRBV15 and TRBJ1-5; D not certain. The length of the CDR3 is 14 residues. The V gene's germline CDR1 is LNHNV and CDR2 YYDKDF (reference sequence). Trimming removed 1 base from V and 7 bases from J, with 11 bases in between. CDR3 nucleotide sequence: TGTGCCACCAGCAGAGTGAAGGTGGGGCAGCCCCAGCATTTT. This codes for CATSRVKVGQPQHF.

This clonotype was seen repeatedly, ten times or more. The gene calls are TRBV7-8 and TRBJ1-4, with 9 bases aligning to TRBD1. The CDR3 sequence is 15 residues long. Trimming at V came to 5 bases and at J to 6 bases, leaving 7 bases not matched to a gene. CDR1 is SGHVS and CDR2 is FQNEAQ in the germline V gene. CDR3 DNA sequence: TGTGCCAGCAGCCGCAGGGACAGGGATTATGAAAAACTGTTTTTT. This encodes CASSRRDRDYEKLFF.

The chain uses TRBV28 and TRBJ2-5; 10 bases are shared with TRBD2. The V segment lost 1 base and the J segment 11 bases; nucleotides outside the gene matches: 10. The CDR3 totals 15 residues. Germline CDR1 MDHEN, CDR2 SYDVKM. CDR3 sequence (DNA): TGTGCCAGCAGTTTATTAGGTAGCGGGAGGCTCCAACAGTACTTC. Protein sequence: CASSLLGSGRLQQYF.

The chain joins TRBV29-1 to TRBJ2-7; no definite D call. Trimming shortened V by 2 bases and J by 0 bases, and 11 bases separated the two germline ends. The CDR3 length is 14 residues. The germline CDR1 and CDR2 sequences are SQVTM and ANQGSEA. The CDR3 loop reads CSVESGRSSYEQYF. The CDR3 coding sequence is TGCAGCGTTGAATCCGGCAGATCCTCCTACGAGCAGTACTTC.

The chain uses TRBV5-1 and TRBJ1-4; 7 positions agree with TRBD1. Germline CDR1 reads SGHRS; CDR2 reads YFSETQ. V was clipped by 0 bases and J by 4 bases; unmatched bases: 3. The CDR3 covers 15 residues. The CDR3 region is CASSLGDSLNEKLFF. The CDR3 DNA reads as TGCGCCAGCAGCTTGGGGGACAGCCTTAATGAAAAACTGTTTTTT.

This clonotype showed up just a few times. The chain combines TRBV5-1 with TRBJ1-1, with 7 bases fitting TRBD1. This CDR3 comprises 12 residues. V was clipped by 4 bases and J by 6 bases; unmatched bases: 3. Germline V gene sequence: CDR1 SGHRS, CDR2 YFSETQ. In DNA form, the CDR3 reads TGCGCCAGCAGCCAAGGACAGGCTGAAGCTTTCTTT. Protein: CASSQGQAEAFF.

This CDR3 reads CSVGQGASTGELFF. CDR3 DNA sequence: TGCAGCGTGGGACAGGGGGCGAGCACCGGGGAGCTGTTTTTT. V usage is TRBV29-1 and J usage is TRBJ2-2, with TRBD1 matching over 12 bases. The length of the CDR3 is 14 residues. The germline gives CDR1 SQVTM, CDR2 ANQGSEA. The V segment lost 6 bases and the J segment 4 bases; nucleotides outside the gene matches: 3.

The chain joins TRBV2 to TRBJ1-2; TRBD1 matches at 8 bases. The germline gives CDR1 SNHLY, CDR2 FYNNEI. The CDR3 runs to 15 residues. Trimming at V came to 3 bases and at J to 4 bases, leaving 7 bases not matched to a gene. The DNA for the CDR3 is TGTGCCAGCAGTGAGCTTTCGACAGGGGCCTATGGCTACACCTTC. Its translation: CASSELSTGAYGYTF. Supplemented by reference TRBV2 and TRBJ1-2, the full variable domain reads EPEVTQTPSHQVTQMGQEVILRCVPISNHLYFYWYRQILGQKVEFLVSFYNNEISEKSEIFDDQFSVERPDGSNFTLKIRSTKLEDSAMYFCASSELSTGAYGYTFGSGTRLTVV.

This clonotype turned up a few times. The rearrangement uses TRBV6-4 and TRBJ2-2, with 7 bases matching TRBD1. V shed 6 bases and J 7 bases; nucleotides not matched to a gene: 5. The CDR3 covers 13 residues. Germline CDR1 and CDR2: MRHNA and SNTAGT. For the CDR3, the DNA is TGTGCCAGCAGGGGACAGCCCGGCGGGGAGCTGTTTTTT. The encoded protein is CASRGQPGGELFF.

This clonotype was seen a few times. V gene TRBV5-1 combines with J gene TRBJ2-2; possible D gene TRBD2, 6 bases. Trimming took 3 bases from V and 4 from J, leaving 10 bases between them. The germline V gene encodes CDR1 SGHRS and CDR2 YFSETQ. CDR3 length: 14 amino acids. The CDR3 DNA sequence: TGCGCCAGCAGCTGGGACGGGGGCACCGGGGAGCTGTTTTTT. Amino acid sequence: CASSWDGGTGELFF.

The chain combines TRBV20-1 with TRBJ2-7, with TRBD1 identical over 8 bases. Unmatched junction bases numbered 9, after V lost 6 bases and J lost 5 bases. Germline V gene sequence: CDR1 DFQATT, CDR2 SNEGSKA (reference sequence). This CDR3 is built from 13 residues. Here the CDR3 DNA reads TGCAGTGCCCCCCGGACAGGGTACCACGAGCAGTACTTC. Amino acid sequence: CSAPRTGYHEQYF.

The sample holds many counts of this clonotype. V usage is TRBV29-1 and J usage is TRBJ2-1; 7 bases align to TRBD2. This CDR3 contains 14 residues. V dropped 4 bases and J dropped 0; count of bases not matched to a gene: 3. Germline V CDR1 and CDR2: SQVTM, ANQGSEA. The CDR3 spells CSVGGGSSYNEQFF. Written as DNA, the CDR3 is TGCAGCGTTGGGGGCGGGAGCTCCTACAATGAGCAGTTCTTC.

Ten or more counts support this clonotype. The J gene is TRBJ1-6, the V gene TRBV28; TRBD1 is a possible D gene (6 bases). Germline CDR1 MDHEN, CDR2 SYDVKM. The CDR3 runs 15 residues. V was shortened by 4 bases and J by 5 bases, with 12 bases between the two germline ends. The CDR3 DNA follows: TGTGCCAGCAGTTCCGGGACACGAGATAATTCACCCCTCCACTTT. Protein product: CASSSGTRDNSPLHF.

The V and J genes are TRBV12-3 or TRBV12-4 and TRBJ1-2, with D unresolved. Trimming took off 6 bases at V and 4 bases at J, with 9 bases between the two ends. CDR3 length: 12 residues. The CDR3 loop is CASRPSSYGYTF. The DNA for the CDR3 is TGTGCCAGCAGGCCCAGTTCCTATGGCTACACCTTC.

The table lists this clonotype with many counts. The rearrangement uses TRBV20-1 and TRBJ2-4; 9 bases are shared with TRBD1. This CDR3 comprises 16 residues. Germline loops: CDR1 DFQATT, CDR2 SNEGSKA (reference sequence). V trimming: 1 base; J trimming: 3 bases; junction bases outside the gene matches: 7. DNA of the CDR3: TGCAGTGCTAGAGTGGAGCGACAGGGGGGCAAAAACATTCAGTACTTC. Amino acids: CSARVERQGGKNIQYF.